Here is one T cell receptor (beta chain) with its context. Data came from immunoSEQ multiplex PCR; TCRdb stores just in-frame clones and leaves some out. The profile shows about 97,000 clones, more than 85% of them singletons. The data were obtained in a study of T cell responses to AZD1222 COVID-19 vaccine. V dropped 4 bases and J dropped 3 bases, with 13 bases sitting between them. CDR1 is SGDLS, CDR2 YYNGEE, per germline. The CDR3 is 14 residues long. This receptor was identified in an adult in good health. J is TRBJ2-5 and V is TRBV9; maybe TRBD2 (5 bases). The specimen was peripheral blood, collected on day 0 of AZD1222 vaccination. As DNA, the CDR3 is TGTGCCAGCAGCTCCCGGACTGGAAAAGAGACCCAGTACTTC. It yields the protein CASSSRTGKETQYF.